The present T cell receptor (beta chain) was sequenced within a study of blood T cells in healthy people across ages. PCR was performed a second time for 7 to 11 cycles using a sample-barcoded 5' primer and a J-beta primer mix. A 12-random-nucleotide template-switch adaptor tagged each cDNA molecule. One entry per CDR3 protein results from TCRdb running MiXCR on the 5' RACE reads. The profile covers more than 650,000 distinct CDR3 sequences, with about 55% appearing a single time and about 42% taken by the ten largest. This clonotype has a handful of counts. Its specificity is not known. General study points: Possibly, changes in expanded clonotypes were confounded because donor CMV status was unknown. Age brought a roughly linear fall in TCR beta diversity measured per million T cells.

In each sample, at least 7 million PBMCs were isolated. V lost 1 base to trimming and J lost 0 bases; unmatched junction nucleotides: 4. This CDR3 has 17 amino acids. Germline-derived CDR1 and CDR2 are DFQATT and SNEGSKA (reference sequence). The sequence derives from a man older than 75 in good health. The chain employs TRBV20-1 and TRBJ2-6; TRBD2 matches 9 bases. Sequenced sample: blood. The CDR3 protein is CSARATSGPSGANVLTF. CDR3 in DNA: TGCAGTGCTAGAGCGACTAGCGGTCCCTCTGGGGCCAACGTCCTGACTTTC.